The 18 T cell receptor beta chains below all came from one sample that was sequenced in a study of control samples from healthy donors and cancer patients. Profiling relied on immunoSEQ multiplex PCR, and the TCRdb table lists in-frame clones only, not all of them. The table lists 100,000 to 150,000 clones, approximately 92% of them singletons. Sequencing was carried out using blood. All receptors derive from a woman aged 50 to 60 in good health.

This chain connects TRBV19 to TRBJ2-3, with 9 nucleotides matching TRBD2. Per the germline V gene, CDR1 is LNHDA and CDR2 is SQIVND (reference sequence). V was pared by 5 bases and J by 3 bases, with 3 bases of the junction left unmatched. The CDR3 is made up of 14 amino acids. CDR3 amino acids: CASSLSGSTDTQYF. The DNA for the CDR3 is TGTGCCAGTAGTCTTAGCGGGAGTACAGATACGCAGTATTTT.

The CDR3 DNA reads as TGTGCCAGCAGCTTGCGGACAGGATATCAGCCCCAGCATTTT. Protein sequence: CASSLRTGYQPQHF. This chain links TRBV5-8 with TRBJ1-5; 7 bases line up with TRBD1. CDR3 size: 14 residues. J gave up 5 bases and V 1 base, and 3 bases lay outside the gene matches. Germline CDR1 SGHTS, CDR2 YDEGEE. Full variable domain (remainder filled in from reference TRBV5-8 and TRBJ1-5): EAGVTQSPTHLIKTRGQQATLRCSPISGHTSVYWYQQALGLGLQFLLWYDEGEERNRGNFPPRFSGRQFPNYSSELNVNALELEDSALYLCASSLRTGYQPQHFGDGTRLSIL.

This sequence joins TRBV27 and TRBJ2-3; D is possibly TRBD1 or TRBD2 (5 bases each). The V end lost 4 bases, the J end lost 4 bases, and 15 bases lay between the germline ends. Germline V gives CDR1 MNHEY, CDR2 SMNVEV (reference sequence). The CDR3 contains 15 residues. CDR3 region: CASSWGIRSSDTQYF. CDR3 DNA sequence: TGTGCCAGCAGTTGGGGGATTCGTAGCTCAGATACGCAGTATTTT.

The V call is TRBV5-1, the J call TRBJ2-1, with 10 positions matching TRBD2. CDR3 length equals 18 residues. J gave up 0 bases and V 2 bases, and 8 bases lay outside the gene matches. Germline CDR1 reads SGHRS; CDR2 reads YFSETQ. DNA for the CDR3: TGCGCCAGCAGCTTCCCGCGGACTAGCGGATACTCCTACAATGAGCAGTTCTTC. The encoded protein is CASSFPRTSGYSYNEQFF.

This rearrangement joins TRBV30 to TRBJ2-5, with 7 positions matching TRBD1. J lost 4 bases, V lost 3 bases, and 2 bases had no gene match. This CDR3 region has 12 residues. Germline CDR1 reads GTSNPN; CDR2 reads SVGIG (reference sequence). Here the CDR3 DNA reads TGTGCCTGGAGCGGGACAGTAGAGACCCAGTACTTC. Its protein product is CAWSGTVETQYF.

The chain has TRBV7-9 and TRBJ2-1; perhaps TRBD2 as D (5 bases). Trimming shortened V by 5 bases and J by 8 bases, and 10 bases separated the two germline ends. CDR1 and CDR2 (germline): SEHNR, FQNEAQ (reference sequence). There are 12 residues in the CDR3. The chain's CDR3 is CASSRAGDEQFF. CDR3 DNA: TGTGCCAGCAGCCGCGCCGGGGATGAGCAGTTCTTC.

This sequence joins TRBV30 and TRBJ1-4, with 7 bases lining up with TRBD1. Germline V lookup: CDR1 GTSNPN, CDR2 SVGIG (reference sequence). The CDR3 spans 14 residues. Trimming cost V 5 bases and J 2 bases; bases outside gene matches: 5. For the CDR3, the DNA is TGTGCCTGGGCGACAGGGATTACTAATGAAAAACTGTTTTTT. Amino acid sequence: CAWATGITNEKLFF.

This clone was seen a few times. The CDR3 is CASSYSGGGQPQHF. CDR3 DNA sequence: TGTGCCAGCAGTTACTCAGGGGGCGGTCAGCCCCAGCATTTT. The V gene is TRBV6-5, the J gene TRBJ1-5, with 7 bases that match TRBD1. V lost 0 bases and J lost 6; bases outside the gene matches: 2. This CDR3 spans 14 amino acids. Germline assignment: CDR1 MNHEY and CDR2 SVGAGI.

The chain uses TRBV3-1 (or the pseudogene TRBV3-2) and TRBJ2-5; D might be TRBD2 (5 bases). Per germline, CDR1 LGHDT and CDR2 YNNKEL (reference sequence). The V end was cut by 1 base, the J end by 5 bases, with 14 bases between. The CDR3 sequence is 15 residues long. The CDR3 sequence: CASSQGSGLGETQYF. The CDR3 DNA follows: TGTGCCAGCAGCCAAGGTTCGGGGTTAGGGGAGACCCAGTACTTC.

The CDR3 DNA is TGTGCCAGCAGCCAAAAACCGGGACAGGGGGATCAGCCCCAGCATTTT. It encodes CASSQKPGQGDQPQHF. This chain connects TRBV14 to TRBJ1-5; 11 bases align to TRBD1. Germline CDR1 is SGHDN and CDR2 is FVKESK. V shed 2 bases and J 5 bases; nucleotides not matched to a gene: 5. The CDR3 consists of 16 residues.

The rearrangement uses TRBV5-1 and TRBJ2-1, with 12 bases fitting TRBD2. Germline V CDR1 and CDR2: SGHRS, YFSETQ. The CDR3 runs to 14 residues. V was clipped by 5 bases and J by 7 bases; unmatched bases: 4. CDR3 amino acids: CASRTSGGMNEQFF. The CDR3 nucleotides read TGCGCCAGCAGAACTAGCGGGGGGATGAATGAGCAGTTCTTC.

The rearrangement uses TRBV24-1 and TRBJ2-1; TRBD1 matches at 11 bases. Germline CDR1 reads KGHDR; CDR2 reads SFDVKD. J lost 8 bases, V lost 2 bases, and 4 bases had no gene match. This CDR3 spans 15 amino acids. The CDR3 nucleotides read TGTGCCACCAGTGATTCTGGACAGGGGGCGGATGAGCAGTTCTTC. Translating it yields CATSDSGQGADEQFF.

V is TRBV30 and J is TRBJ1-6, with 7 bases lining up with TRBD1. The CDR3 is 12 amino acids. Germline CDR1 GTSNPN, CDR2 SVGIG (reference sequence). With 4 bases clipped from V and 10 bases from J, the junction kept 4 bases outside the gene matches. CDR3: CAWMTGRSPLHF. The CDR3 DNA sequence: TGTGCCTGGATGACAGGGAGGTCACCCCTCCACTTT.

CDR3 residues: CASSETAIYTDTQYF. CDR3 bases: TGTGCCAGCAGTGAGACGGCTATATACACAGATACGCAGTATTTT. The V gene is TRBV27, the J gene TRBJ2-3; D is unresolved. Germline-derived CDR1 and CDR2 are MNHEY and SMNVEV (reference sequence). Trimming stripped 5 bases from V and 2 bases from J, with 14 bases between. CDR3 length: 15 residues.

The CDR3 DNA follows: TGTGCCAGCAGCTTGCTGGGGAATCAGCCCCAGCATTTT. The encoded protein is CASSLLGNQPQHF. V is TRBV5-5 and J is TRBJ1-5, with D uncertain. The CDR3 is made up of 13 amino acids. The germline CDR1 and CDR2 sequences are SGHKS and YYEKEE (reference sequence). Deletions cut 1 base from V and 4 bases from J, with 6 bases between.

This sequence joins TRBV19 and TRBJ1-6; maybe TRBD1 (6 bases). The CDR3 has 19 residues. V lost 10 bases and J lost 1, with 26 bases in between. CDR1 LNHDA and CDR2 SQIVND come from the germline V gene (reference sequence). CDR3 residues: CATSRSGHAGGSYNSPLHF. Written as DNA, the CDR3 is TGTGCCACCAGCCGATCGGGACACGCCGGAGGGTCCTATAATTCACCCCTCCACTTT.

The chain has TRBV5-6 and TRBJ2-5, with D perhaps TRBD1 (6 bases). The CDR3 totals 17 residues. In germline, CDR1 is SGHDT, CDR2 YYEEEE. Trimming shortened V by 3 bases and J by 1 base, and 19 bases separated the two germline ends. CDR3 residues: CASSWGPPSRGQETQYF. The CDR3 bases are TGTGCCAGCAGCTGGGGACCGCCCTCCAGGGGCCAAGAGACCCAGTACTTC.

This clone was observed once. J is TRBJ1-6 and V is TRBV6-5, with D possibly matching TRBD1 (6 bases). The CDR3 is made up of 13 amino acids. The germline CDR1 and CDR2 sequences are MNHEY and SVGAGI. With 6 bases removed from V and 10 bases from J, the gap between germline ends came to 13 bases. The CDR3, as DNA: TGTGCCAGCAGGGTGGCAGGGGTCTCACCCCTCCACTTT. Protein sequence: CASRVAGVSPLHF.